This TCR beta chain was retrieved from a study of control samples from healthy donors and cancer patients. TCRdb's copy holds only in-frame clones and misses some; the assay was immunoSEQ multiplex PCR. The sample has roughly 100,000 clones; 83% are singletons. Material for sequencing was blood. The origin of this receptor is a woman between 50 and 59 years old in good health.

The CDR3 loop reads CASSVALSSGGGKDTQYF. CDR3 DNA: TGTGCCAGCAGCGTAGCTTTGTCTAGCGGAGGTGGGAAAGATACGCAGTATTTT. V is TRBV9 and J is TRBJ2-3; TRBD2 matches at 7 bases. The CDR3 sequence is 18 residues long. The V gene end was trimmed by 0 bases and the J gene end by 5 bases; junction bases not matched to a gene: 15. Germline V gene lookup returns CDR1 SGDLS and CDR2 YYNGEE.